A selection of T cell receptor beta chains follows, all from one sample in a study of shared clonotypes between healthy human individuals. The repertoire was sequenced with immunoSEQ multiplex PCR; TCRdb's copy has only in-frame clones and lacks some. The repertoire holds fewer than 1.4 million clones, with about four fifths as singletons. Sequenced sample: memory CD4+ T cells from PBMCs. Source of these receptors: a man in his late teens or twenties in good health. Some clones in this sample may be carry-over from other donors' samples. Each CDR3 is given with its conserved first and last residue. Each record gives: V gene, D gene, clone size, J gene, CDR3 protein, CDR3 DNA. The D gene is left open where the match is weak. Size is stated for part of the rows, as once, few or many counts, or as a class when the clone is expanded.

>TRBV12-5|-|-|TRBJ2-7
CASGPRAPRGEQYF
TGTGCTAGTGGTCCCCGGGCCCCCCGGGGCGAGCAGTACTTC
>TRBV6-5|TRBD1|-|TRBJ2-2
CASSLDRVLSGELFF
TGTGCCAGCAGTCTGGACAGGGTTCTTAGCGGGGAGCTGTTTTTT
>TRBV29-1|-|-|TRBJ2-2
CSVATGIGGELFF
TGCAGCGTTGCTACAGGGATCGGCGGGGAGCTGTTTTTT
>TRBV18|-|once|TRBJ2-5
CASSPLIETQYF
TGTGCCAGCTCACCACTAATCGAGACCCAGTACTTC
>TRBV6-5|TRBD1|-|TRBJ1-5
CASSRTGTGNQPQHF
TGTGCCAGCAGCCGAACCGGGACAGGGAATCAGCCCCAGCATTTT
>TRBV5-4|-|-|TRBJ2-5
CASSTDRQETQYF
TGTGCCAGCAGCACGGACCGACAAGAGACCCAGTACTTC
>TRBV18|-|-|TRBJ1-5
CASSPTPAVQPQHF
TGTGCCAGCTCACCGACCCCAGCGGTTCAGCCCCAGCATTTT
>TRBV29-1|TRBD1|-|TRBJ1-1
CSVVSSGRGYTEAFF
TGCAGCGTTGTGAGTTCGGGCAGGGGGTACACTGAAGCTTTCTTT
>TRBV2|TRBD1|few|TRBJ2-1
CASSGGGSVNEQFF
TGTGCCAGCAGTGGAGGGGGCTCCGTCAATGAGCAGTTCTTC
>TRBV27|-|-|TRBJ2-1
CASARIYNEQFF
TGTGCCAGCGCCAGGATATACAATGAGCAGTTCTTC
>TRBV5-1|-|-|TRBJ1-2
CASSTTVKGGYTF
TGCGCCAGCAGCACCACAGTAAAGGGTGGCTACACCTTC
>TRBV18|-|-|TRBJ2-3
CASSPPTSMADTQYF
TGTGCCAGCTCACCACCGACTAGTATGGCAGATACGCAGTATTTT
>TRBV29-1|-|few|TRBJ1-5
CSVARGIDQPQHF
TGCAGCGTTGCCCGGGGGATCGATCAGCCCCAGCATTTT
>TRBV7-9|-|few|TRBJ2-7
CASSLWLEGHYYEQYF
TGTGCCAGCAGCTTATGGTTGGAGGGCCACTACTACGAGCAGTACTTC
>TRBV5-6|-|-|TRBJ2-1
CASSLGGNEQFF
TGTGCCAGCAGCTTGGGCGGCAATGAGCAGTTCTTC
>TRBV28|-|-|TRBJ1-4
CASSLSRGVNEKLFF
TGTGCCAGCAGTTTATCTCGGGGGGTTAATGAAAAACTGTTTTTT
>TRBV7-9|-|-|TRBJ2-2
CASSLRDRTNTGELFF
TGTGCCAGCAGCTTAAGGGACCGAACGAACACCGGGGAGCTGTTTTTT
>TRBV28|-|once|TRBJ1-2
CASSWTNYGYTF
TGTGCCAGCAGTTGGACTAACTATGGCTACACCTTC
>TRBV28|-|-|TRBJ2-1
CASSSRVGLSYNEQFF
TGTGCCAGCAGCTCCCGAGTGGGCCTCTCCTACAATGAGCAGTTCTTC
>TRBV2|-|few|TRBJ1-5
CASSELGGGQPQHF
TGTGCCAGCAGTGAACTCGGGGGTGGACAGCCCCAGCATTTT
>TRBV15|-|-|TRBJ1-5
CATSRGDGQPQHF
TGTGCCACCAGCAGAGGGGACGGCCAGCCCCAGCATTTT
>TRBV9|TRBD1|-|TRBJ1-3
CASSVVDRGIGNTIYF
TGTGCCAGCAGCGTAGTCGACAGGGGGATTGGAAACACCATATATTTT
>TRBV28|-|-|TRBJ1-1
CASLRPGIATEAFF
TGTGCCAGCCTTCGTCCGGGGATCGCTACTGAAGCTTTCTTT
>TRBV5-6|-|-|TRBJ2-3
CASSWKRGTDTQYF
TGTGCCAGCAGCTGGAAGAGAGGCACAGATACGCAGTATTTT
>TRBV7-2|TRBD2|once|TRBJ2-7
CASSPWGGPFNEQYF
TGTGCCAGCAGCCCCTGGGGGGGTCCTTTCAACGAGCAGTACTTC
>TRBV5-1|TRBD1|once|TRBJ2-3
CASSLGTGAWDTQYF
TGCGCCAGCAGCTTGGGGACAGGTGCCTGGGATACGCAGTATTTT
>TRBV11-1|TRBD2|-|TRBJ2-7
CASRITSGTSVRGEQYF
TGTGCCAGCAGGATTACCTCCGGGACTAGCGTCCGGGGCGAGCAGTACTTC
>TRBV9|TRBD2|-|TRBJ2-1
CASSLAGGDEQFF
TGTGCCAGCAGCCTAGCGGGAGGCGATGAGCAGTTCTTC
>TRBV7-8|TRBD1|-|TRBJ1-2
CASSREGARLGYTF
TGTGCCAGCAGCAGAGAGGGGGCGAGGCTTGGCTACACCTTC
>TRBV7-2|-|-|TRBJ2-7
CASSQDRGYEQYF
TGTGCCAGCAGCCAGGACCGGGGCTACGAGCAGTACTTC
>TRBV18|-|-|TRBJ2-7
CASSPSPGPPYEQYF
TGTGCCAGCTCACCAAGTCCGGGCCCTCCCTACGAGCAGTACTTC
>TRBV18|-|-|TRBJ2-7
CASSQGSGGEQYF
TGTGCCAGCTCCCAAGGGAGTGGAGGGGAGCAGTACTTC
>TRBV5-6|-|-|TRBJ2-5
CASSLAVGQGTQYF
TGTGCCAGCAGCTTGGCAGTGGGGCAGGGAACCCAGTACTTC
>TRBV28|TRBD1|-|TRBJ1-1
CASSPDRVGAFF
TGTGCCAGCAGCCCCGACAGGGTTGGGGCTTTCTTT
>TRBV18|-|-|TRBJ1-5
CASSPDSFNQPQHF
TGTGCCAGCTCGCCCGACAGCTTCAATCAGCCCCAGCATTTT
>TRBV6-1|TRBD1|-|TRBJ2-6
CASSGGQVVSGANVLTF
TGTGCCAGCAGTGGGGGACAGGTTGTCTCTGGGGCCAACGTCCTGACTTTC
>TRBV6-5|TRBD2|-|TRBJ2-5
CASSLGTSGKETQYF
TGTGCCAGCAGCCTAGGGACTAGCGGGAAAGAGACCCAGTACTTC